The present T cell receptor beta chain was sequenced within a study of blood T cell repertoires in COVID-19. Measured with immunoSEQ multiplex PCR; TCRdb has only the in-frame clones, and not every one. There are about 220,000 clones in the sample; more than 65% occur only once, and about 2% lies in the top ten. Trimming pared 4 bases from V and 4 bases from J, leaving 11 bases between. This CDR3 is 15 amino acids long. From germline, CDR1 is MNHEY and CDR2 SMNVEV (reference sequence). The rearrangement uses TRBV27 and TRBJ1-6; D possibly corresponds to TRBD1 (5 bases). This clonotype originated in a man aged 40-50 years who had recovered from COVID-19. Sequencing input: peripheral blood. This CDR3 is CASSYGGGYNSPLHF. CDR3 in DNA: TGTGCCAGCAGTTATGGGGGGGGGTATAATTCACCCCTCCACTTT.